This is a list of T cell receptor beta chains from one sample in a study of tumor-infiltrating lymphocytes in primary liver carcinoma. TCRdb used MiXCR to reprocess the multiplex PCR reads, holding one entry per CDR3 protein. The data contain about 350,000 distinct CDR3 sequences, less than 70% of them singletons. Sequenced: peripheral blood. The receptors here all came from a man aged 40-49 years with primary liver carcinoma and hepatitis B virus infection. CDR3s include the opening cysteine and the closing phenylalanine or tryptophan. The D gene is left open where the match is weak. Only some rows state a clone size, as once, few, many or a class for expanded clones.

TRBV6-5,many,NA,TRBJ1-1,TGTGCCAGCAGTTACTCAGTAGGGAGGACTGAAGCTTTCTTT,CASSYSVGRTEAFF
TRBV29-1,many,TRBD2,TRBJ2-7,TGCAGCGTTACCGGGACTAGCCTCGCCTACGAGCAGTACTTC,CSVTGTSLAYEQYF
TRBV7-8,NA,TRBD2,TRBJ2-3,TGTGCCAGCAGCCCATATGGACTAGCCACAGATACGCAGTATTTT,CASSPYGLATDTQYF
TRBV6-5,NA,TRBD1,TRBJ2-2,TGTGCCAGCAGCCGACTATTACAGGGGGCGGCTGGGGAGCTGTTTTTT,CASSRLLQGAAGELFF
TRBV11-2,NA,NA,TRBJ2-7,TGTGCCGGCAGCTTCCCGGACGACCCATCTGACGAGCAGTACTTC,CAGSFPDDPSDEQYF
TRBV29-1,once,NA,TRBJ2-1,TGCAGCGTGATTACCGGTCGGGTGGGAAAGCAGTTCTTC,CSVITGRVGKQFF
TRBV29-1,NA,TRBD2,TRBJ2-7,TGCAGCTTGACTAGCAGCTCCTACGAGCAGTATTTC,CSLTSSSYEQYF
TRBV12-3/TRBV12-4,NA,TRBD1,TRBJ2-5,TGTGCGAGCAGCCTGGGACAGGGGGCGAGAGAGACCCAGTACTTC,CASSLGQGARETQYF
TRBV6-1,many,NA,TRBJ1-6,TGTGCCAGCAGTGGATGGTCACCCCTCCACTTT,CASSGWSPLHF
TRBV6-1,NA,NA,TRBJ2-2,TGTGCCAACAGCGAAACACCGGGGATGAACACCGGGGAGCTGTTGTTT,CANSETPGMNTGELLF
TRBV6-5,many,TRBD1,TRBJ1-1,TGTGCCAGCAGCCCTCGCCCGGGACAGGGCACTGAAGCTTTCTTT,CASSPRPGQGTEAFF
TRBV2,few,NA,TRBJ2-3,TGTGCCAGCAGTGCCCGATTGGATGACACAGATACGCAGTATTTT,CASSARLDDTDTQYF
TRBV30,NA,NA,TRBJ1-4,TGTGCCTGGAGGAAGGTTGATGAAAAACTGTTTTTT,CAWRKVDEKLFF
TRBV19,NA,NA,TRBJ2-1,TGTGCCAGTTGTAACCCACTTAGCGGCTACAATGAGCAGTTCTTC,CASCNPLSGYNEQFF
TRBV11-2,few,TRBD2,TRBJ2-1,TGTGCCTGCATCCCAGGAGGGGGACTAGCGGGGGCCAGCCCAACGTACAATGGGCAGTTCTTT,CACIPGGGLAGASPTYNGQFF
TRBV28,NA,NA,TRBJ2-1,TGTGCCAGCAGGCCCGCAGGACAGATTTTGAATGAGCAGTTCTTC,CASRPAGQILNEQFF
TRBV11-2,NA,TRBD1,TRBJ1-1,TGTACCAGCAGCGCTGGACAGGGGGACCCAGAAGCTTTCTTT,CTSSAGQGDPEAFF
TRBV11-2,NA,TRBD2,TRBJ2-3,TGTGCCAGCAGCTTAAACCCAGGCGGGGGGAAATCAGATACGCAGTATTTT,CASSLNPGGGKSDTQYF
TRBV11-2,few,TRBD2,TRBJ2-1,TGTGCCAGCAGCGCCCATCTAGCGGGGGACCATGAGCGGTTCTTC,CASSAHLAGDHERFF
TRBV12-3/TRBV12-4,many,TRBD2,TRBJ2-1,TGTGCCAGCGTCGGGGGGAGGATGTTCTTC,CASVGGRMFF
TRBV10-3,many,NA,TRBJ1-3,TGTGCCACCAAAGACACCATATATTTT,CATKDTIYF
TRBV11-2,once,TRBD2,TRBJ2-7,TGTGCCAGCAGCGCGGGACTAGCGGGTCAGCAGTACTTC,CASSAGLAGQQYF
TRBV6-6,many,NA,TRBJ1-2,TGTGCCAGCAGTTACTTACAGGGTCCTTATGGCTACACCTTC,CASSYLQGPYGYTF